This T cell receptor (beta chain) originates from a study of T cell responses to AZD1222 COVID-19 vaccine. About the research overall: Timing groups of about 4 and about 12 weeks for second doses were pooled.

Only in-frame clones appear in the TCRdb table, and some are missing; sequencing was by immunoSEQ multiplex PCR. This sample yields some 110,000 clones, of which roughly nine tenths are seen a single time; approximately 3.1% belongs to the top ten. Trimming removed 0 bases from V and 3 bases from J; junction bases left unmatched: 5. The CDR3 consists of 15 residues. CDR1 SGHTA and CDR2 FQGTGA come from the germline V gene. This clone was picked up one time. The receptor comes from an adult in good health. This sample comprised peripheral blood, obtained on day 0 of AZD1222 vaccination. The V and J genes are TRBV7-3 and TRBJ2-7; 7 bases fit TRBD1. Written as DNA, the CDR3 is TGTGCCAGCAGCTTAACACCCGGACAGGTCTACGAGCAGTACTTC. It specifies CASSLTPGQVYEQYF. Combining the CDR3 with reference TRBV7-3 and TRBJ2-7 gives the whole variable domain GAGVSQTPSNKVTEKGKYVELRCDPISGHTALYWYRQSLGQGPEFLIYFQGTGAADDSGLPNDRFFAVRPEGSVSTLKIQRTERGDSAVYLCASSLTPGQVYEQYFGPGTRLTVT.